The rows below give T cell receptor beta chains drawn from one sample of a study of blood T cell repertoires in COVID-19. Measured with immunoSEQ multiplex PCR; TCRdb has only the in-frame clones, and not every one. The sample lists around 140,000 clones, approximately 88% occurring once. Sequenced material: peripheral blood. The receptors originated from a woman aged 45-59 years with acute or convalescent COVID-19. Both conserved end residues are part of each CDR3. A D gene is named only where the DNA matches it firmly. Size is omitted from some rows. Given values are once, few, many or a class for expanded clones.

cdr3_nt	cdr3_aa	v_call	d_call	j_call	clone_size
TGCGCCAGCAGCCAAGATGGGCAGGGGGCCTCCTACGAGCAGTACTTC	CASSQDGQGASYEQYF	TRBV4-1	TRBD1	TRBJ2-7	NA
TGTGCCAGCAGCTCCGACAGGCCCCCCAAACAGGATGAAAAACTGTTTTTT	CASSSDRPPKQDEKLFF	TRBV7-8	NA	TRBJ1-4	NA
TGTGCCAGCAGCTTCCGGGATGGGAATGAGCAGTTCTTC	CASSFRDGNEQFF	TRBV7-3	NA	TRBJ2-1	NA
TGCAGCATCGGGACAGGGAACACTGAAGCTTTCTTT	CSIGTGNTEAFF	TRBV29-1	TRBD1	TRBJ1-1	NA
TGCGCCAGCAGCCCCGTAGCGGTCAATGAGCAGTTCTTC	CASSPVAVNEQFF	TRBV4-1	NA	TRBJ2-1	NA
TGTGCCAGTAGTATAGAGTCCCCAGGCCGGGGAGAAAAACTGTTTTTT	CASSIESPGRGEKLFF	TRBV19	NA	TRBJ1-4	NA
TGTGCCAGTAGTATCATGGACAAAAAACGAGAAAAACTGTTTTTT	CASSIMDKKREKLFF	TRBV19	NA	TRBJ1-4	NA
TGTGCCAGCAGTTACAACCGGGACAGGGGGACCTATGGCTACACCTTC	CASSYNRDRGTYGYTF	TRBV6-5	TRBD1	TRBJ1-2	once
TGTGCCAGTAGTATCTCGGGTGGAGGGTATAGCAATCAGCCCCAGCATTTT	CASSISGGGYSNQPQHF	TRBV19	NA	TRBJ1-5	once
TGTGCCAGCTCAGAAACCGGGACAGGGCTAGAGACCCAGTACTTC	CASSETGTGLETQYF	TRBV18	TRBD1	TRBJ2-5	NA
TGTGCCAGCAGCCCAGACAGATATAATGAAAAACTGTTTTTT	CASSPDRYNEKLFF	TRBV6-5	NA	TRBJ1-4	NA
TGTGCCACCGGAGGGCCAATGGATGAGCAGTTCTTC	CATGGPMDEQFF	TRBV12-3/TRBV12-4	NA	TRBJ2-1	NA
TGCGCCAGCAGCTTAAGCGGGAGGGACACAGATACGCAGTATTTT	CASSLSGRDTDTQYF	TRBV5-1	TRBD2	TRBJ2-3	NA
TGTGCCAGCAGAGAAACAGGGGCCAACGTCCTGACTTTC	CASRETGANVLTF	TRBV2	NA	TRBJ2-6	NA
TGTGCCAGTAGCGGAGGTGTGGGGGCCGATTCACCCCTCCACTTT	CASSGGVGADSPLHF	TRBV19	NA	TRBJ1-6	few
TGTGCCAGCAGCGCCATGACAGGGGGGCGTACTGAAGCTTTCTTT	CASSAMTGGRTEAFF	TRBV9	TRBD1	TRBJ1-1	NA
TGTGCCAGCAGCTTAGGTACAGGGGATGGCTACACCTTC	CASSLGTGDGYTF	TRBV7-9	TRBD1	TRBJ1-2	NA
TGTGCCAGCAGCTGGACTAGCGGGAGGGTTGATGAGCAGTTCTTC	CASSWTSGRVDEQFF	TRBV5-4	TRBD2	TRBJ2-1	NA
TGTGCCAGCAGCCAGAGGACTAGCGGGAGGGCCGGGGAGCTGTTTTTT	CASSQRTSGRAGELFF	TRBV4-2	TRBD2	TRBJ2-2	NA
TGTGCCAGCAGCGTAATCGGCACCGGGGAGCTGTTTTTT	CASSVIGTGELFF	TRBV9	NA	TRBJ2-2	NA